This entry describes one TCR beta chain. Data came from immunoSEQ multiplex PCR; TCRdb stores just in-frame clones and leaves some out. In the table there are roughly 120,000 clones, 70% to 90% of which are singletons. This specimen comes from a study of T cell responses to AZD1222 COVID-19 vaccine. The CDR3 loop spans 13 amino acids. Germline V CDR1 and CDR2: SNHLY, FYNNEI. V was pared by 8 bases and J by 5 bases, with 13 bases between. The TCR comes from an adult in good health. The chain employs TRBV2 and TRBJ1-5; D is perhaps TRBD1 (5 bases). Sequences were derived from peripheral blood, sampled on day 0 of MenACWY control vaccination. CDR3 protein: CASSRVRDQPQHF. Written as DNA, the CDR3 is TGTGCCAGCTCCAGGGTGAGGGATCAGCCCCAGCATTTT.